This T cell receptor (beta chain) came from a study of blood T cell repertoires in COVID-19. Looking at the study overall: Both acute and convalescent COVID-19 samples were obtained from the United States, Italy and Spain. PBMCs, B-cell-depleted T cells, or T cells provided the cDNA or gDNA that made up the material.

Germline CDR1 is SQVTM and CDR2 is ANQGSEA. Trimming cost V 4 bases and J 4 bases, with 14 bases left between them. The CDR3 consists of 14 residues. As processed by the authors: Quantification of nucleated cells was approximated via reference gene primer amplification. TCRdb keeps only in-frame clones here, not all; method: immunoSEQ multiplex PCR. V and J calls and clone size follow that table, whereas D and trimming were derived from the DNA. The profile shows some 200,000 clones, about 86% of them singletons. V gene TRBV29-1 combines with J gene TRBJ2-1, with D perhaps matching TRBD2 (5 bases). Source material: peripheral blood. This clonotype was obtained from a man aged 18 to 35 with active or convalescent COVID-19. CDR3 DNA sequence: TGCAGCGTTGCCCCGGGGTTAACATACAATGAGCAGTTCTTC. The encoded protein is CSVAPGLTYNEQFF.